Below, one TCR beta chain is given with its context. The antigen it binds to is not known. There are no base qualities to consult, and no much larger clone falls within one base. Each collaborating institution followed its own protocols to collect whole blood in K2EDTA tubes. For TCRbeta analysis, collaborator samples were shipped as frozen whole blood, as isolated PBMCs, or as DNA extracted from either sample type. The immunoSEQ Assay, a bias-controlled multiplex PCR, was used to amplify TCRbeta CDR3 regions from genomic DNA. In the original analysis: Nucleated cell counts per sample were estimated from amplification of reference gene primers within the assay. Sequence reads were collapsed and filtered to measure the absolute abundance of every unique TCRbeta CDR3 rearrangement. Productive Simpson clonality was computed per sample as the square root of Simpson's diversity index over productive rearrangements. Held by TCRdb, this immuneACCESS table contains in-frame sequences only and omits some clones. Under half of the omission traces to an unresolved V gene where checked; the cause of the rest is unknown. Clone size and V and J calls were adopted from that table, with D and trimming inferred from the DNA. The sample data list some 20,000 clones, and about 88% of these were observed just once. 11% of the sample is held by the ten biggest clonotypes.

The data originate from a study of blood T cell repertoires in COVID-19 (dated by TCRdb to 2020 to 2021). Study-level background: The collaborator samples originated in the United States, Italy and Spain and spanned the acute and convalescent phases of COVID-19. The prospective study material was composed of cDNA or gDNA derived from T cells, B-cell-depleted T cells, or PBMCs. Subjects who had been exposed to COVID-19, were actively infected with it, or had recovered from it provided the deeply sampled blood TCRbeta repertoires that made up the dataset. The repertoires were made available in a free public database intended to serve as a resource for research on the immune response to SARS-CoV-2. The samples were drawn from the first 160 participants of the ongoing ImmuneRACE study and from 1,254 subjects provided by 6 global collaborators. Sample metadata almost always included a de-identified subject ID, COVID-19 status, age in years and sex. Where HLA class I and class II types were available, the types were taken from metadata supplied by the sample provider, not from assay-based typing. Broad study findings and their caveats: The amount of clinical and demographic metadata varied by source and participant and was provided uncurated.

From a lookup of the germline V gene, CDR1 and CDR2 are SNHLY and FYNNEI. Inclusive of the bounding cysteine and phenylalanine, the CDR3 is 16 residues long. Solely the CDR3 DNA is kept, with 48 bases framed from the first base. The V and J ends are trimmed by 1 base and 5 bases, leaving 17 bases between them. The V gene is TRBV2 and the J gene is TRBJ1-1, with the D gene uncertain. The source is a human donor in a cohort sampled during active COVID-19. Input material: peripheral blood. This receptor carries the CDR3 CASSEVDSGGGTEAFF. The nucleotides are TGTGCCAGCAGTGAAGTAGACTCGGGAGGAGGTACTGAAGCTTTCTTT. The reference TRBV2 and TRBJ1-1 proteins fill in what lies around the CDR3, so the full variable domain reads EPEVTQTPSHQVTQMGQEVILRCVPISNHLYFYWYRQILGQKVEFLVSFYNNEISEKSEIFDDQFSVERPDGSNFTLKIRSTKLEDSAMYFCASSEVDSGGGTEAFFGQGTRLTVV.